Listed below are T cell receptor beta chains from one sample, sequenced in a study of blood T cell repertoires in COVID-19. The data were produced by immunoSEQ multiplex PCR, yet TCRdb's version contains in-frame clones alone and is incomplete. The data contain fewer than 350,000 clones, 89% of them singletons. Sequences were obtained from PBMCs or T cells enriched from blood (not recorded which). These receptors were obtained from a woman in her forties who had recovered from COVID-19. Both conserved end residues are trimmed from each CDR3. Fields, in order: J gene, V gene, CDR3 protein.

>TRBJ2-7|TRBV3-1/TRBV3-2
ASSQSGVEQY
>TRBJ1-5|TRBV3-1/TRBV3-2
ASSLRGLGGNQPQH
>TRBJ1-3|TRBV30
AWSSSGNTIY
>TRBJ2-1|TRBV5-1
ASSPLLAGRYNEQF
>TRBJ1-2|TRBV18
ASYPGTGGSGYT
>TRBJ1-4|TRBV19
ASSMLRNSEEKLF
>TRBJ2-1|TRBV6-6
ASSYEVNGWF
>TRBJ2-1|TRBV21-1
ASSKVALGHEQF
>TRBJ2-1|TRBV7-3
ASSPSGGAMNEQF
>TRBJ2-4|TRBV4-3
ASSQDVQVNIQY
>TRBJ1-1|TRBV9
ASSVKTVNTEAF
>TRBJ2-1|TRBV5-1
ASSLTSGKQF
>TRBJ1-6|TRBV6-5
ASIFGTGYNSPLH
>TRBJ2-7|TRBV27
ASSHRDRGYEQY
>TRBJ2-7|TRBV28
ASSLGSGGAYEQY
>TRBJ2-3|TRBV5-4
ASSFGGGRGDTQY
>TRBJ2-7|TRBV7-2
ASSPSGVSYEQY
>TRBJ2-1|TRBV28
ASSIEGTGGFGNEQF
>TRBJ2-5|TRBV5-1
ASSLGRGGRVQETQY
>TRBJ2-3|TRBV24-1
ATSDNSAPRYTQY
>TRBJ1-6|TRBV27
ASSPGQPYNSPLH